This T cell receptor beta chain comes out of a study of human T cells and chemical hapten exposure. TCRdb called the RACE reads again in MiXCR, with one record for every CDR3 protein. The sample has approximately 71,000 distinct CDR3 sequences, over 7.5% seen once. On this clonotype itself: Its antigen is unidentified.

Study conclusions and caveats: Patch test scores rose with PT1 expanded TCR counts, a positive correlation.

Time point noted: patch test 1, 2 weeks after DPC sensitization. Treatment noted: therapeutic diphenylcyclopropenone sensitization with weekly scalp DPC. Germline V gives CDR1 SQVTM, CDR2 ANQGSEA. The CDR3 runs 13 residues. V trimming: 6 bases; J trimming: 6 bases; junction bases outside the gene matches: 8. The V call is TRBV29-1, the J call TRBJ2-1; 7 nucleotides line up with TRBD1. The sequence derives from a woman aged 40 to 50 with alopecia areata. Some clones in this sample may be carry-over from other donors' samples. The material sequenced was whole blood, taken in connection with sensitization to the hapten diphenylcyclopropenone (DPC). CDR3 amino acids: CSVEGAGRNEQFF. The CDR3 bases are TGCAGCGTCGAGGGGGCAGGTCGCAATGAGCAGTTCTTC.